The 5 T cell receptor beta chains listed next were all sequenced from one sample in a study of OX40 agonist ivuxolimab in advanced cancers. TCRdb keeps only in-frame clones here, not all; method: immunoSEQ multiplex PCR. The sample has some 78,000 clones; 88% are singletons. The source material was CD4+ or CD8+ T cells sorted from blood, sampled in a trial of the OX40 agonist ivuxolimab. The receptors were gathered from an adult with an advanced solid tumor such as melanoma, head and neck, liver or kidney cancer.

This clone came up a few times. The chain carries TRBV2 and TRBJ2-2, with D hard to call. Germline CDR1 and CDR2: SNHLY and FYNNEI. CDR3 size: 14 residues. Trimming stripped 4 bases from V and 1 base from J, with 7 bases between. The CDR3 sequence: CASSGLQNTGELFF. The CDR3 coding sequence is TGTGCCAGCAGTGGACTCCAGAACACCGGGGAGCTGTTTTTT.

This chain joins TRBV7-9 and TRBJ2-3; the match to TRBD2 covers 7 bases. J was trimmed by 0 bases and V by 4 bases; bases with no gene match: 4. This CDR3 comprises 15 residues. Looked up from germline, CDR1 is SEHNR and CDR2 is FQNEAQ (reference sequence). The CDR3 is CASSSVGGSTDTQYF. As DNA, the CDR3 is TGTGCCAGCAGCTCAGTGGGGGGGAGCACAGATACGCAGTATTTT. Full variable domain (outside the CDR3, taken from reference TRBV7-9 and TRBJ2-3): DTGVSQNPRHKITKRGQNVTFRCDPISEHNRLYWYRQTLGQGPEFLTYFQNEAQLEKSRLLSDRFSAERPKGSFSTLEIQRTEQGDSAMYLCASSSVGGSTDTQYFGPGTRLTVL.

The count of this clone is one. In nucleotides, the CDR3 is TGTGCCAGCAGTTCACCCAGGACCCCCCCAGATACGCAGTATTTT. Translating gives CASSSPRTPPDTQYF. The V and J genes are TRBV5-4 and TRBJ2-3; D unclear. This CDR3 has 15 amino acids. The germline gives CDR1 SGHNT, CDR2 YYREEE (reference sequence). Trimming pared 5 bases from V and 4 bases from J, leaving 17 bases between.

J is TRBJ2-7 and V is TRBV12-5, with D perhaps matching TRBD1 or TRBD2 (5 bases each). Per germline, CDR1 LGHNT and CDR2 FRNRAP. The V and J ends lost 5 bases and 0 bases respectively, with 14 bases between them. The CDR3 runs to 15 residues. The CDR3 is CASGRVRDRSYEQYF. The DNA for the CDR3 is TGTGCTAGTGGTCGGGTCAGGGACCGCTCCTACGAGCAGTACTTC.

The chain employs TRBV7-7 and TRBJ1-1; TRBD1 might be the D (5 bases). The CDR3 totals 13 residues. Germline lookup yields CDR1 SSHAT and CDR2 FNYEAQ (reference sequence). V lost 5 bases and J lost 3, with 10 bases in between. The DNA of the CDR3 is TGTGCCAGCAGCCTCGGGGGGGACACTGAAGCTTTCTTT. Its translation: CASSLGGDTEAFF.